These T cell receptor beta chains were read from a single sample in a study of blood T cell repertoires in COVID-19. Sequenced by immunoSEQ multiplex PCR; TCRdb stores in-frame clones only, minus some. Among just over 300,000 clones, around 90% were seen once, and the ten largest hold around 2.1%. Sequencing was done on a sample of peripheral blood. The receptors shown here come from a young man with active or convalescent COVID-19. CDR3s include the opening cysteine and the closing phenylalanine or tryptophan. Each record gives: D gene, J gene, clone size, V gene, CDR3 protein, CDR3 DNA. A D gene is named only where the DNA matches it firmly. Not every row has a clone size; where given, it reads once, few, many or a size class.

D gene: TRBD1; J gene: TRBJ2-1; clone size: once; V gene: TRBV7-8; CDR3 protein: CASSQDRNNEQFF; CDR3 DNA: TGTGCCAGCAGCCAGGACAGGAACAATGAGCAGTTCTTC
D gene: -; J gene: TRBJ1-5; clone size: -; V gene: TRBV5-1; CDR3 protein: CASSWTGGGNQPQHF; CDR3 DNA: TGCGCCAGCAGCTGGACGGGGGGTGGCAATCAGCCCCAGCATTTT
D gene: TRBD1; J gene: TRBJ2-7; clone size: few; V gene: TRBV5-1; CDR3 protein: CASSFGTDAEDEQYF; CDR3 DNA: TGCGCCAGCAGCTTTGGGACAGACGCCGAGGACGAGCAGTACTTC
D gene: -; J gene: TRBJ2-2; clone size: -; V gene: TRBV15; CDR3 protein: CATSRAAGELFF; CDR3 DNA: TGTGCCACCAGCAGAGCGGCCGGGGAGCTGTTTTTT
D gene: TRBD2; J gene: TRBJ2-3; clone size: once; V gene: TRBV4-3; CDR3 protein: CASSQGTSGGAPYTDTQYF; CDR3 DNA: TGCGCCAGCAGCCAAGGGACTAGCGGGGGGGCGCCCTACACAGATACGCAGTATTTT
D gene: -; J gene: TRBJ1-1; clone size: -; V gene: TRBV27; CDR3 protein: CASSFGARLVAFF; CDR3 DNA: TGTGCCAGCAGTTTTGGGGCACGGCTGGTAGCTTTCTTT
D gene: TRBD2; J gene: TRBJ2-7; clone size: -; V gene: TRBV4-1; CDR3 protein: CASSPGTSGYEQYF; CDR3 DNA: TGCGCCAGCAGCCCCGGGACTAGCGGCTACGAGCAGTACTTC
D gene: -; J gene: TRBJ2-7; clone size: -; V gene: TRBV27; CDR3 protein: CASSQQGYEQYF; CDR3 DNA: TGTGCCAGCAGCCAACAGGGCTACGAGCAGTACTTC
D gene: -; J gene: TRBJ2-7; clone size: -; V gene: TRBV14; CDR3 protein: CASSRTVYEQYF; CDR3 DNA: TGTGCCAGCAGCCGGACAGTTTACGAGCAGTACTTC
D gene: TRBD1; J gene: TRBJ2-1; clone size: -; V gene: TRBV24-1; CDR3 protein: CATSDTTGGKTNEQFF; CDR3 DNA: TGTGCCACCAGTGACACCACAGGGGGCAAAACGAATGAGCAGTTCTTC
D gene: TRBD2; J gene: TRBJ2-1; clone size: -; V gene: TRBV7-2; CDR3 protein: CASSSVQTSGGHNEQFF; CDR3 DNA: TGTGCCAGCAGCTCAGTACAGACTAGCGGAGGTCACAATGAGCAGTTCTTC
D gene: TRBD1; J gene: TRBJ1-1; clone size: -; V gene: TRBV9; CDR3 protein: CASSVADRGSGEAFF; CDR3 DNA: TGTGCCAGCAGCGTAGCCGACAGGGGGTCGGGTGAAGCTTTCTTT
D gene: -; J gene: TRBJ1-5; clone size: -; V gene: TRBV12-5; CDR3 protein: CASGSIDYPDQPQHF; CDR3 DNA: TGTGCTAGTGGTTCCATTGACTATCCAGATCAGCCCCAGCATTTT
D gene: TRBD1; J gene: TRBJ2-7; clone size: once; V gene: TRBV6-5; CDR3 protein: CASSHPGQGSPEQYF; CDR3 DNA: TGTGCCAGCAGTCATCCTGGACAGGGGTCCCCCGAGCAGTACTTC
D gene: -; J gene: TRBJ1-4; clone size: -; V gene: TRBV7-9; CDR3 protein: CASSLTEVYEKLFF; CDR3 DNA: TGTGCCAGCAGCTTGACAGAGGTTTATGAAAAACTGTTTTTT
D gene: -; J gene: TRBJ1-1; clone size: -; V gene: TRBV7-9; CDR3 protein: CASSSTTRGGEAFF; CDR3 DNA: TGTGCCAGCAGCTCAACCACCCGGGGTGGTGAAGCTTTCTTT
D gene: -; J gene: TRBJ1-6; clone size: -; V gene: TRBV28; CDR3 protein: CASSPGLSNSPLHF; CDR3 DNA: TGTGCCAGCAGTCCGGGGTTAAGTAATTCACCCCTCCACTTT
D gene: TRBD1; J gene: TRBJ1-1; clone size: once; V gene: TRBV19; CDR3 protein: CASSATGEYTEAFF; CDR3 DNA: TGTGCCAGTAGTGCGACAGGGGAATATACTGAAGCTTTCTTT
D gene: -; J gene: TRBJ2-2; clone size: -; V gene: TRBV19; CDR3 protein: CASSMGRRYTGELFF; CDR3 DNA: TGTGCCAGTAGTATGGGCAGAAGGTACACCGGGGAGCTGTTTTTT
D gene: TRBD1; J gene: TRBJ2-6; clone size: -; V gene: TRBV6-5; CDR3 protein: CAIGTGAGANVLTF; CDR3 DNA: TGTGCCATAGGGACAGGGGCCGGGGCCAACGTCCTGACTTTC
D gene: -; J gene: TRBJ2-3; clone size: -; V gene: TRBV2; CDR3 protein: CASSAYSSDTQYF; CDR3 DNA: TGTGCCAGCAGTGCCTACTCTTCCGATACGCAGTATTTT
D gene: -; J gene: TRBJ1-6; clone size: -; V gene: TRBV6-5; CDR3 protein: CASSYNKNSPLHF; CDR3 DNA: TGTGCCAGCAGTTACAATAAAAATTCACCCCTCCACTTT
D gene: TRBD2; J gene: TRBJ2-1; clone size: -; V gene: TRBV27; CDR3 protein: CASSLLASGTYNEQFF; CDR3 DNA: TGTGCCAGCAGTTTGTTAGCTAGCGGTACCTACAATGAGCAGTTCTTC
D gene: TRBD1; J gene: TRBJ2-3; clone size: -; V gene: TRBV9; CDR3 protein: CASSVGTAQGGTDTQYF; CDR3 DNA: TGTGCCAGCAGCGTTGGGACAGCCCAGGGGGGCACAGATACGCAGTATTTT
D gene: -; J gene: TRBJ2-3; clone size: -; V gene: TRBV9; CDR3 protein: CASSVGGHTDTQYF; CDR3 DNA: TGTGCCAGCAGCGTAGGGGGGCACACAGATACGCAGTATTTT
D gene: TRBD2; J gene: TRBJ2-1; clone size: -; V gene: TRBV4-2; CDR3 protein: CASSQDLRGDNEQFF; CDR3 DNA: TGTGCCAGCAGCCAAGATTTGCGGGGGGACAATGAGCAGTTCTTC
D gene: -; J gene: TRBJ1-4; clone size: few; V gene: TRBV4-3; CDR3 protein: CASSARGLGEKLFF; CDR3 DNA: TGCGCCAGCAGCGCTAGGGGGTTGGGTGAAAAACTGTTTTTT
D gene: -; J gene: TRBJ2-1; clone size: -; V gene: TRBV19; CDR3 protein: CASSIRGYNEQFF; CDR3 DNA: TGTGCCAGTAGTATACGGGGATACAATGAGCAGTTCTTC
D gene: -; J gene: TRBJ1-1; clone size: -; V gene: TRBV6-6; CDR3 protein: CASSRTLRETEAFF; CDR3 DNA: TGTGCCAGCAGTCGTACACTCCGGGAAACTGAAGCTTTCTTT
D gene: TRBD1; J gene: TRBJ1-2; clone size: once; V gene: TRBV2; CDR3 protein: CASSPLQGHGYTF; CDR3 DNA: TGTGCCAGCAGCCCTTTACAGGGGCATGGCTACACCTTC
D gene: TRBD2; J gene: TRBJ2-7; clone size: once; V gene: TRBV5-1; CDR3 protein: CASSLAAASGHYEQYF; CDR3 DNA: TGCGCCAGCAGCTTGGCCGCGGCTAGCGGGCATTACGAGCAGTACTTC
D gene: TRBD2; J gene: TRBJ2-1; clone size: -; V gene: TRBV27; CDR3 protein: CASSLISDSGGLGGNEQFF; CDR3 DNA: TGTGCCAGCAGTTTAATAAGTGATAGCGGGGGGTTAGGAGGGAATGAGCAGTTCTTC
D gene: TRBD1; J gene: TRBJ2-7; clone size: -; V gene: TRBV18; CDR3 protein: CASSPRDSGSYEQYF; CDR3 DNA: TGTGCCAGCTCACCCAGGGACAGTGGCTCCTACGAGCAGTACTTC
D gene: -; J gene: TRBJ1-5; clone size: -; V gene: TRBV2; CDR3 protein: CASSEGQGYQPQHF; CDR3 DNA: TGTGCCAGCAGTGAAGGGCAGGGGTATCAGCCCCAGCATTTT
D gene: TRBD1; J gene: TRBJ1-2; clone size: -; V gene: TRBV18; CDR3 protein: CASSGDRTYGYTF; CDR3 DNA: TGTGCCAGCTCAGGGGACAGGACTTATGGCTACACCTTC
D gene: -; J gene: TRBJ2-2; clone size: -; V gene: TRBV18; CDR3 protein: CASSPATELLTGELFF; CDR3 DNA: TGTGCCAGCTCACCTGCGACAGAACTTCTCACCGGGGAGCTGTTTTTT
D gene: -; J gene: TRBJ1-5; clone size: few; V gene: TRBV27; CDR3 protein: CASRGGDSNQPQHF; CDR3 DNA: TGTGCCAGCAGGGGGGGAGACAGCAATCAGCCCCAGCATTTT
D gene: TRBD1; J gene: TRBJ1-6; clone size: -; V gene: TRBV11-2; CDR3 protein: CASSFDRGHNSPLHF; CDR3 DNA: TGTGCCAGCAGCTTCGACAGGGGACATAATTCACCCCTCCACTTT
D gene: -; J gene: TRBJ1-1; clone size: -; V gene: TRBV5-5; CDR3 protein: CASSLNTAVNTEAFF; CDR3 DNA: TGTGCCAGCAGCTTGAATACCGCAGTAAACACTGAAGCTTTCTTT
D gene: -; J gene: TRBJ2-3; clone size: -; V gene: TRBV5-6; CDR3 protein: CASSTVVTDTQYF; CDR3 DNA: TGTGCCAGCAGTACAGTAGTTACAGATACGCAGTATTTT
D gene: -; J gene: TRBJ2-7; clone size: once; V gene: TRBV25-1; CDR3 protein: CASSDPGSYEQYF; CDR3 DNA: TGTGCCAGCAGTGATCCGGGAAGCTACGAGCAGTACTTC
D gene: -; J gene: TRBJ2-7; clone size: -; V gene: TRBV3-1/TRBV3-2; CDR3 protein: CASSQAGSRGEQYF; CDR3 DNA: TGTGCCAGCAGCCAAGCCGGGAGCCGGGGCGAGCAGTACTTC
D gene: -; J gene: TRBJ1-1; clone size: -; V gene: TRBV6-2/TRBV6-3; CDR3 protein: CASSYGARLTEAFF; CDR3 DNA: TGTGCCAGCAGTTATGGGGCGAGGCTCACTGAAGCTTTCTTT
D gene: -; J gene: TRBJ2-2; clone size: -; V gene: TRBV19; CDR3 protein: CASSIRSGSVTGELFF; CDR3 DNA: TGTGCCAGTAGTATAAGGAGTGGATCGGTCACCGGGGAGCTGTTTTTT
D gene: -; J gene: TRBJ1-1; clone size: few; V gene: TRBV5-1; CDR3 protein: CASSIMDTNTEAFF; CDR3 DNA: TGCGCCAGCAGTATCATGGACACTAACACTGAAGCTTTCTTT
D gene: -; J gene: TRBJ2-3; clone size: few; V gene: TRBV5-1; CDR3 protein: CASSLEGATDTQYF; CDR3 DNA: TGCGCCAGCAGCTTGGAAGGAGCCACAGATACGCAGTATTTT
D gene: TRBD1; J gene: TRBJ2-5; clone size: -; V gene: TRBV2; CDR3 protein: CARSEGQNQETQYF; CDR3 DNA: TGTGCCAGATCAGAGGGACAGAACCAAGAGACCCAGTACTTC
D gene: -; J gene: TRBJ1-6; clone size: -; V gene: TRBV5-6; CDR3 protein: CASSSGRRDNSPLHF; CDR3 DNA: TGTGCCAGCAGCTCGGGACGGAGGGATAATTCACCCCTCCACTTT
D gene: -; J gene: TRBJ1-1; clone size: -; V gene: TRBV20-1; CDR3 protein: CSAPKGFEAFF; CDR3 DNA: TGCAGTGCCCCTAAGGGGTTTGAAGCTTTCTTT